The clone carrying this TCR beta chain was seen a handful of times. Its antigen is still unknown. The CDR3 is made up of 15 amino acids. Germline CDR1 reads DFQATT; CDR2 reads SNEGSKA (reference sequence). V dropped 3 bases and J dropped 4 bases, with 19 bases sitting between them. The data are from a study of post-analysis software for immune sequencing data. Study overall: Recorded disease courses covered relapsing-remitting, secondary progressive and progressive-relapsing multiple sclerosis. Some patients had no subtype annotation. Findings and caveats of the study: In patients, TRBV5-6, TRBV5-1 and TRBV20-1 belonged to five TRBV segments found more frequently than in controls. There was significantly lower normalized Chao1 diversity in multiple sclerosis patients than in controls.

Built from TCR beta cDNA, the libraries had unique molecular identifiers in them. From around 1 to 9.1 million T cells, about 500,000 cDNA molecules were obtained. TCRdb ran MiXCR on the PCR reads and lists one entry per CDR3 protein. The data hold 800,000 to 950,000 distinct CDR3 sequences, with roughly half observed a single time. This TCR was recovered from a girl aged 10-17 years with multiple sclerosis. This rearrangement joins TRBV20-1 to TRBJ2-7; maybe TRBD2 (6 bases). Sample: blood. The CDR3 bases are TGCAGTGCTAGTACCCGGGAACTAGCATCTTACGAGCAGTACTTC. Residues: CSASTRELASYEQYF.